What follows are 23 T cell receptor beta chains derived from one specimen sequenced in a study of cytomegalovirus exposure and HLA in healthy donors. Researchers ran the PCR with 60 Vbeta and 13 Jbeta primers. Some clones are missing from TCRdb's copy, which holds only in-frame ones; the method was immunoSEQ multiplex PCR. The repertoire holds about 72,000 clones, with 82% as singletons. The specimen was PBMCs. Receptors originate from a man aged 18 to 29 in good health and CMV-seronegative.

This chain connects TRBV30 to TRBJ2-5, with TRBD1 matching 7 bases. Germline assignment: CDR1 GTSNPN and CDR2 SVGIG (reference sequence). The trim removed 0 bases at V and 1 base at J, leaving 14 bases unmatched. The CDR3 totals 18 residues. CDR3 sequence reads: CAWSVRAGGSRGQETQYF. CDR3 sequence (DNA): TGTGCCTGGAGTGTTAGGGCAGGGGGATCTAGAGGCCAAGAGACCCAGTACTTC.

This clone was found once. A junction boundary mismatches the germline segment, possibly from a read error. The chain is built from TRBV7-7 and TRBJ2-7, with 8 bases that match TRBD1. This CDR3 contains 15 residues. Germline lookup yields CDR1 SSHAT and CDR2 FNYEAQ (reference sequence). For the CDR3, the DNA is TGTGCTAGCAGCTTAGGACAGGGACCATCCTACGAGCAGTACTTC. Protein sequence: CASSLGQGPSYEQYF.

This sequence joins TRBV10-3 and TRBJ1-2; 8 nucleotides align to TRBD1. The CDR3 has 14 amino acids. J lost 4 bases, V lost 5 bases, and 6 bases had no gene match. Germline CDR1 ENHRY, CDR2 SYGVKD. The CDR3 here is CAISSGGAGYGYTF. The CDR3 region has the DNA TGTGCCATCAGTTCAGGGGGCGCAGGCTATGGCTACACCTTC.

Concerning this clone: The junction differs from germline at one of its ends, possibly a read error. The gene calls are TRBV20-1 and TRBJ1-2; a possible D gene is TRBD1 (5 bases). CDR1 and CDR2 (germline): DFQATT, SNEGSKA (reference sequence). The CDR3 extends over 10 amino acids. The CDR3 spells CAGINYGYTF. DNA for the CDR3: TGTGCAGGGATAAACTATGGCTACACCTTC.

In this sample, this clone turned up once. The chain is built from TRBV6-5 and TRBJ2-1, with 10 bases fitting TRBD2. J was trimmed by 4 bases and V by 6 bases; bases with no gene match: 6. Germline values: CDR1 MNHEY, CDR2 SVGAGI. CDR3 size: 15 residues. The CDR3 reads CASSPTSGSYNEQFF. CDR3 nucleotides: TGTGCCAGCAGCCCGACTAGCGGGTCATACAATGAGCAGTTCTTC.

The chain couples TRBV6-5 to TRBJ2-7, with D possibly TRBD2 on 5 matching bases. Trimming removed 8 bases at V and 3 bases at J, with 11 bases between. The CDR3 runs to 12 residues. The V gene's germline CDR1 is MNHEY and CDR2 SVGAGI. The CDR3 DNA reads TGTGCCAGCGGCCGGGATCGCTACGAGCAGTACTTC. Encoded protein: CASGRDRYEQYF.

The chain links TRBV7-3 to TRBJ1-2; 11 positions agree with TRBD1. The V gene's germline CDR1 is SGHTA and CDR2 FQGTGA. With 5 bases clipped from V and 7 bases from J, the junction kept 6 bases outside the gene matches. The CDR3 length is 14 residues. CDR3 loop: CASSPGQGATGYTF. The CDR3 DNA reads as TGTGCCAGCAGCCCCGGACAGGGGGCCACTGGCTACACCTTC.

CDR3 sequence: CASSLFSAGGSSYNEQFF. The CDR3 DNA reads TGCGCCAGCAGCTTGTTCTCCGCAGGGGGGAGCTCCTACAATGAGCAGTTCTTC. The J gene is TRBJ2-1, the V gene TRBV5-1; maybe TRBD1 (7 bases). V gave up 1 base and J gave up 0 bases, with 17 bases separating them. The CDR3 is 18 amino acids. CDR1 SGHRS and CDR2 YFSETQ come from the germline V gene.

The rearrangement uses TRBV7-9 and TRBJ2-3; 10 nucleotides align to TRBD2. With 0 bases clipped from V and 0 bases from J, the junction kept 0 bases outside the gene matches. The length of the CDR3 is 16 residues. Per the germline V gene, CDR1 is SEHNR and CDR2 is FQNEAQ (reference sequence). The CDR3 loop reads CASSLATSGSTDTQYF. In DNA form, the CDR3 reads TGTGCCAGCAGCTTAGCGACTAGCGGGAGCACAGATACGCAGTATTTT.

The V and J genes are TRBV30 and TRBJ1-6; D not certain. The V and J ends lost 0 bases and 0 bases respectively, with 18 bases between them. Germline assignment: CDR1 GTSNPN and CDR2 SVGIG (reference sequence). This CDR3 is built from 19 residues. The CDR3 sequence is CAWSVRSGGLGSYNSPLHF. DNA for the CDR3: TGTGCCTGGAGTGTACGATCAGGAGGGTTGGGCTCCTATAATTCACCCCTCCACTTT.

The chain combines TRBV7-3 with TRBJ2-5, with 7 nucleotides matching TRBD1. The CDR3 is made up of 15 amino acids. Losses at the gene ends were 3 bases for V and 5 bases for J; bases not matched to a gene: 9. Germline V gives CDR1 SGHTA, CDR2 FQGTGA. The CDR3 protein is CASSFQGDLGETQYF. CDR3 sequence (DNA): TGTGCCAGCAGCTTTCAGGGGGATCTAGGGGAGACCCAGTACTTC.

V usage is TRBV30 and J usage is TRBJ1-1; 7 nucleotides agree with TRBD1. Germline V gene sequence: CDR1 GTSNPN, CDR2 SVGIG (reference sequence). The CDR3 is 14 residues long. J was trimmed by 1 base and V by 4 bases; bases with no gene match: 6. The DNA of the CDR3 is TGTGCCTGGAATCCCGACAGGGCGAACACTGAAGCTTTCTTT. Its protein product is CAWNPDRANTEAFF. Variable domain in full (rest from reference TRBV30 and TRBJ1-1): SQTIHQWPATLVQPVGSPLSLECTVEGTSNPNLYWYRQAAGRGLQLLFYSVGIGQISSEVPQNLSASRPQDRQFILSSKKLLLSDSGFYLCAWNPDRANTEAFFGQGTRLTVV.

This clone has only a few counts. V is TRBV4-3 and J is TRBJ1-4, with 8 bases identical to TRBD1. V trimming: 4 bases; J trimming: 4 bases; junction bases outside the gene matches: 8. The CDR3 runs 16 residues. Germline values: CDR1 LGHNA, CDR2 YSLEER. The CDR3 nucleotides are TGCGCCAGCAGCCGTACTGACAGGGGAAATAATGAAAAACTGTTTTTT. It translates to CASSRTDRGNNEKLFF.

The chain combines TRBV10-1 with TRBJ1-5; 9 nucleotides line up with TRBD1. Germline V CDR1 and CDR2: WNHNN, SYGVQD (reference sequence). The CDR3 has 15 residues. Germline trimming cut 3 bases from V and 7 bases from J; bases unmatched to any gene: 7. CDR3 nucleotides: TGCGCCAGCAGTGATCGGGACAGGGTACGGCAGCCCCAGCATTTT. Amino acids: CASSDRDRVRQPQHF.

J is TRBJ2-1 and V is TRBV7-9; TRBD2 is a possible D gene (6 bases). Trimming stripped 5 bases from V and 2 bases from J, with 19 bases between. Per germline, CDR1 SEHNR and CDR2 FQNEAQ (reference sequence). The CDR3 consists of 17 residues. As DNA, the CDR3 is TGTGCCAGCAGCGGAGTGAGTAGCGGCAGAACCTACAATGAGCAGTTCTTC. Amino acids: CASSGVSSGRTYNEQFF.

The V call is TRBV6-6, the J call TRBJ1-1; TRBD1 might be the D (5 bases). V lost 2 bases to trimming and J lost 5 bases, with 15 bases between them. The germline gives CDR1 MNHNY, CDR2 SVGAGI (reference sequence). The CDR3 has 15 amino acids. CDR3 in amino acids: CASSYVWGRETEAFF. In DNA form, the CDR3 reads TGTGCCAGCAGTTACGTCTGGGGGAGGGAGACTGAAGCTTTCTTT.

The V gene is TRBV7-2, the J gene TRBJ2-3; D is perhaps TRBD2 (6 bases). Between the trimmed V and J ends, which lost 5 bases and 2 bases, there was a span of 14 bases. The CDR3 length is 15 residues. Germline V gene sequence: CDR1 SGHTA, CDR2 FQGNSA. The CDR3 protein is CASSVGGALTDTQYF. Here the CDR3 DNA reads TGTGCCAGCAGCGTTGGAGGGGCCCTCACAGATACGCAGTATTTT.

For the CDR3, the DNA is TGTGCCAGCAGCTTAGTAGCGGGCCTTGCTGGTACGCAGTATTTT. The encoded protein is CASSLVAGLAGTQYF. This chain links TRBV7-9 with TRBJ2-3, with 7 bases aligning to TRBD2. The germline V gene has CDR1 SEHNR and CDR2 FQNEAQ (reference sequence). The ends lost 1 base at V and 8 bases at J; junction bases unmatched: 9. The CDR3 consists of 15 residues.

The chain uses TRBV2 and TRBJ1-1; D gene uncertain. CDR3 size: 14 residues. In germline, CDR1 is SNHLY, CDR2 FYNNEI. Trimming pared 6 bases from V and 1 base from J, leaving 12 bases between. The CDR3 nucleotides are TGTGCCAGCAGACCCTTACAGCAGAACACTGAAGCTTTCTTT. Translation gives CASRPLQQNTEAFF.

This chain links TRBV5-4 with TRBJ1-2, with D tentatively TRBD1 (5 bases). Germline lookup yields CDR1 SGHNT and CDR2 YYREEE (reference sequence). V lost 2 bases to trimming and J lost 2 bases, with 7 bases between them. The CDR3 is 13 residues long. CDR3 coding DNA: TGTGCCAGCAGCTTCCCAGGGAACTATGGCTACACCTTC. This gives the protein CASSFPGNYGYTF.

J is TRBJ2-7 and V is TRBV11-2, with TRBD1 matching over 12 bases. The CDR3 loop spans 14 amino acids. Losses at the gene ends were 3 bases for V and 6 bases for J; bases not matched to a gene: 3. Germline-derived CDR1 and CDR2 are SGHAT and FQNNGV. The CDR3 bases are TGTGCCAGCAGCTTGAGGGACAGGGGGCCCGAGCAGTACTTC. Its translation is CASSLRDRGPEQYF.

This clone was observed once. This rearrangement joins TRBV28 to TRBJ2-5; D gene uncertain. Gene TRBJ2-7 matches the end of the DNA better, so the J call may be wrong. Per the germline V gene, CDR1 is MDHEN and CDR2 is SYDVKM. CDR3 length: 16 amino acids. The CDR3 DNA reads TGTGCCAGCGGCAGTTACCCGACACTCCAAAAAGACGAGCAGTACTTC. It translates to CASGSYPTLQKDEQYF.

V is TRBV5-1 and J is TRBJ2-7; 9 bases map to TRBD1. The V gene end was trimmed by 3 bases and the J gene end by 2 bases; junction bases not matched to a gene: 3. Germline CDR1 is SGHRS and CDR2 is YFSETQ. This CDR3 is built from 14 residues. The CDR3, as DNA: TGCGCCAGCAGCTCCGGGACAGGGCCCTACGAGCAGTACTTC. Its protein product is CASSSGTGPYEQYF.